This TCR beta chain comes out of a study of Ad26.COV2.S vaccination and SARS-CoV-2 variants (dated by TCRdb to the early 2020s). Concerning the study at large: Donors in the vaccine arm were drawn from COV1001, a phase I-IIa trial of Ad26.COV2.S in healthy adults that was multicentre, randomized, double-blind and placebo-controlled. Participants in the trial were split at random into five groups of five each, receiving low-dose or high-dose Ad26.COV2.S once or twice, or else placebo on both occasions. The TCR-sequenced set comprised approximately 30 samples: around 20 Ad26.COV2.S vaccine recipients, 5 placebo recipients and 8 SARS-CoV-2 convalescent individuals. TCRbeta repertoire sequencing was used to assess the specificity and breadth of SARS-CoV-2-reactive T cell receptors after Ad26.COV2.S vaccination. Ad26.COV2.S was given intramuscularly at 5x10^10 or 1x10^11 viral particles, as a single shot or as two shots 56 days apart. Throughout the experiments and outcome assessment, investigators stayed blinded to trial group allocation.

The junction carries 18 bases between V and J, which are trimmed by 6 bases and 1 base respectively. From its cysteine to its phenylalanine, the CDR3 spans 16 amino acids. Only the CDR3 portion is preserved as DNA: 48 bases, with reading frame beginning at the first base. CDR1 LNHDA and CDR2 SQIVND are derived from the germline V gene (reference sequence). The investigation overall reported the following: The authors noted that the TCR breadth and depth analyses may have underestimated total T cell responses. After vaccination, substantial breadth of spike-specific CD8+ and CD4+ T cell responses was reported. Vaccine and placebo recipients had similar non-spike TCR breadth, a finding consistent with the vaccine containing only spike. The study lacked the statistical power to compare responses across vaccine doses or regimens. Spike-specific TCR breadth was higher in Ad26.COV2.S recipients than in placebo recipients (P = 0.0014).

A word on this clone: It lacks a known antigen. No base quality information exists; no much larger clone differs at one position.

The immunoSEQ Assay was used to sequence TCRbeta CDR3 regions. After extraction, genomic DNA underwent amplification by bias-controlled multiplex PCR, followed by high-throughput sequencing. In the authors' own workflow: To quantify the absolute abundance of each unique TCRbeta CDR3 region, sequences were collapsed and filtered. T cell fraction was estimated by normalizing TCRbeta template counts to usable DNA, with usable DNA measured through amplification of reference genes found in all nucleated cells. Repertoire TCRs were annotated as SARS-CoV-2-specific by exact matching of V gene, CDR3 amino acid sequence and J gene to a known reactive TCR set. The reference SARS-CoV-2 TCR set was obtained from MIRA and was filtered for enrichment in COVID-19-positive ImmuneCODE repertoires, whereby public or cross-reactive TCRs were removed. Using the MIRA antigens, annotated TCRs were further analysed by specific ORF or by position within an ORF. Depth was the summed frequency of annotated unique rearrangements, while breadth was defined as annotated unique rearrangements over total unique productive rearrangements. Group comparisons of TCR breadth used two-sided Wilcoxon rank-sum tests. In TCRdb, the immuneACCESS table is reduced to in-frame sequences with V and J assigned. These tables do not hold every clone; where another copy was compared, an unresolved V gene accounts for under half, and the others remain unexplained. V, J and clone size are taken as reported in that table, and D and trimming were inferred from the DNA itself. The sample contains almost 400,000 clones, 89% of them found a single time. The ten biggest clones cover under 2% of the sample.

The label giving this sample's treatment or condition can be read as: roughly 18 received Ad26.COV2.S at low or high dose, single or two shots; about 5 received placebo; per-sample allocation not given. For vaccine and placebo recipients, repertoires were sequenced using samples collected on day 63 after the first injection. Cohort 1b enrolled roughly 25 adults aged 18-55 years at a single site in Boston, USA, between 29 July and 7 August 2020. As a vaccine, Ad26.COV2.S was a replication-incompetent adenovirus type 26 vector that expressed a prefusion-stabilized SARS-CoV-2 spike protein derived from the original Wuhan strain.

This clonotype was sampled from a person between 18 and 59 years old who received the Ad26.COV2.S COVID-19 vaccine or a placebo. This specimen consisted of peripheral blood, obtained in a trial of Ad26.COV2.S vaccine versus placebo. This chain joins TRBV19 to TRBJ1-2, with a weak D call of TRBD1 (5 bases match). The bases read TGTGCCAGTAGGAGAAACGACAGATTTCTTAACTATGGCTACACCTTC. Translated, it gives CASRRNDRFLNYGYTF.